This T cell receptor (beta chain) was observed in a study of cytomegalovirus exposure and HLA in healthy donors. The primer mix had 60 Vbeta and 13 Jbeta primers. Profiling relied on immunoSEQ multiplex PCR, and the TCRdb table lists in-frame clones only, not all of them. This sample carries some 190,000 clones, about 87% of them seen once, and the ten largest clones take 1.5% to 2%. These donors, healthy bone marrow donors, were studied. When sampled, the donors appeared nominally healthy, though they likely had unrecorded immune exposures. Germline loops: CDR1 SGHDT, CDR2 YYEEEE. The CDR3 loop spans 18 amino acids. V lost 1 base, J lost 0 bases, and 11 bases stayed unmatched.

The rearrangement uses TRBV5-6 and TRBJ2-7, with 9 positions matching TRBD2. This TCR came from a young woman in good health and CMV-seronegative. Sequences were obtained from PBMCs. CDR3 sequence: CASSLLGSGGLRSYEQYF. In DNA form, the CDR3 reads TGTGCCAGCAGCTTGTTGGGTAGCGGGGGACTCCGCTCCTACGAGCAGTACTTC.